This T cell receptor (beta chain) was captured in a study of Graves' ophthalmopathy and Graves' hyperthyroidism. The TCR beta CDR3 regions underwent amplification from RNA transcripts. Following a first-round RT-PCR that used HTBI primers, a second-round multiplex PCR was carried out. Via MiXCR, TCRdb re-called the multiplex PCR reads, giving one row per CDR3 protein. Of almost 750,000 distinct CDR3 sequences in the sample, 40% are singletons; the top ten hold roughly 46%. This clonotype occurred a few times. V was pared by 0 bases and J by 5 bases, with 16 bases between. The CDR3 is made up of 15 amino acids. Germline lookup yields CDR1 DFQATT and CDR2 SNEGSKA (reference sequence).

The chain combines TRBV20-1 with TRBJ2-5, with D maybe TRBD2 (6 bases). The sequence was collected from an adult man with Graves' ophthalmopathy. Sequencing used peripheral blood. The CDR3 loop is CSARDGLSASETQYF. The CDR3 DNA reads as TGCAGTGCTAGAGATGGACTATCCGCTTCGGAGACCCAGTACTTC.